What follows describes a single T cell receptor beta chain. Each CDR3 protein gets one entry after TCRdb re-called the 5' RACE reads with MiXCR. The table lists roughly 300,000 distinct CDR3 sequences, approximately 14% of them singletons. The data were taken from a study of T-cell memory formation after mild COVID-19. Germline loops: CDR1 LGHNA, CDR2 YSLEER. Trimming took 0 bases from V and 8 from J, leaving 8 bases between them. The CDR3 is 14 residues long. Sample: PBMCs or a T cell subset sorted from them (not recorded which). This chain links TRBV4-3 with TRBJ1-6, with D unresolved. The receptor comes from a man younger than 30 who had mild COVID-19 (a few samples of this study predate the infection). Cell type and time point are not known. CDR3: CASSQETLDSPLHF. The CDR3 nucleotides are TGCGCCAGCAGCCAAGAGACTCTTGATTCACCCCTCCACTTT.